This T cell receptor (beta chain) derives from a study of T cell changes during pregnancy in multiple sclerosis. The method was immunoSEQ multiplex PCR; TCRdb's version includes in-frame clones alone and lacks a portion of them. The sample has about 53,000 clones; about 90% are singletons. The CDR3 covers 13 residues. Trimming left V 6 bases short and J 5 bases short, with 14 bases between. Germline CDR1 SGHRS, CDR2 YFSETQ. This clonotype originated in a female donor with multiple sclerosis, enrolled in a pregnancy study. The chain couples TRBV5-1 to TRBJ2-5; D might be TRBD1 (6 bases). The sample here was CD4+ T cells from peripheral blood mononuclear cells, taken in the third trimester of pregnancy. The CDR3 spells CASTQGVGETQYF. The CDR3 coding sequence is TGCGCCAGCACACAGGGAGTGGGGGAGACCCAGTACTTC.